This T cell receptor beta chain was recorded in a study of beta chain features in type 1 diabetes. The overall study: Sorted cells, 107,917,701 in number, were examined across all samples.

Sequencing targeted expressed TCRB transcripts, as all isolated RNA had been reverse transcribed. Assay: immunoSEQ multiplex PCR; the TCRdb copy retains only in-frame clones and omits some. This sample has 200,000 to 300,000 clones; roughly 21% occur once, and the top ten carry 0.028%. The ends were cut back, 2 bases at V and 1 base at J, with 6 bases in the middle. Germline CDR1 SGDLS, CDR2 YYNGEE. The CDR3 length is 13 residues. CD45RO/CCR7/CD25/CD127/CD95/CD27 staining was used to isolate CD4+ naive, central memory, regulatory and stem cell-like memory cells by sorting. A remark on this clone: The antigen remains undetermined. Other DNA sequences from this sample encode an identical CDR3 as well.

Study conclusions and caveats: People with Type 1 diabetes carried modestly yet significantly shorter TCRB CDR3s in all four CD4+ subsets.

This TCR was recovered from a middle-aged woman with type 1 diabetes. The gene calls are TRBV9 and TRBJ1-1; D gene unclear. Sequencing was carried out using naive CD4+ T cells from blood. CDR3 coding DNA: TGTGCCAGCAGCGTTGCGGGGAACACTGAAGCTTTCTTT. Translating it yields CASSVAGNTEAFF.